The 32 T cell receptor beta chains in this list originate from one sample, sequenced in a study of response to subunit inactivated influenza vaccine. Each CDR3 protein gets one entry after TCRdb re-called the RT-PCR reads with MiXCR. The data hold 600,000 to 850,000 distinct CDR3 sequences, with 14% observed a single time. The sequencing here drew on PBMCs from blood, taken 14 to 15 days before vaccination. The source of these receptors is a man between 50 and 59 years old who received an inactivated influenza vaccine.

The chain recombines TRBV6-2 or TRBV6-3 with TRBJ2-1; unclear D gene. The germline V gene encodes CDR1 MNHEY and CDR2 SVGEGT. The CDR3 has 13 residues. The ends were cut back, 4 bases at V and 4 bases at J, with 8 bases in the middle. DNA of the CDR3: TGTGCCAGCAGTTCGGTTAGTTACAATGAGCAGTTCTTC. Translating it yields CASSSVSYNEQFF.

The rearrangement joins TRBV4-3 to TRBJ2-5; TRBD2 matches at 7 bases. The CDR3 extends over 15 amino acids. The V gene end was trimmed by 0 bases and the J gene end by 5 bases; junction bases not matched to a gene: 6. Germline V gene data show CDR1 as LGHNA and CDR2 as YSLEER. The CDR3 DNA follows: TGCGCCAGCAGCCAAGATTGGGGGGGAAGGGAGACCCAGTACTTC. Its translation is CASSQDWGGRETQYF.

This clonotype came up a few times. This chain links TRBV20-1 with TRBJ2-5; D not certain. CDR3 length: 15 amino acids. Germline V lookup: CDR1 DFQATT, CDR2 SNEGSKA (reference sequence). V lost 0 bases and J 2 bases, leaving 13 bases between the germline ends. The CDR3 sequence: CSAREGTDPQETQYF. Written as DNA, the CDR3 is TGCAGTGCTAGAGAGGGAACAGACCCTCAAGAGACCCAGTACTTC.

There are a few counts of this clonotype. The chain couples TRBV29-1 to TRBJ2-1; 10 bases align to TRBD2. The CDR3 length is 13 residues. Germline V gives CDR1 SQVTM, CDR2 ANQGSEA. V shed 6 bases and J 8 bases; nucleotides not matched to a gene: 7. CDR3 nucleotide sequence: TGCAGCGTACGGAGCGGGAGGGATGATGAGCAGTTCTTC. Translated: CSVRSGRDDEQFF.

The chain employs TRBV5-1 and TRBJ1-1, with 7 bases matching TRBD1. This CDR3 contains 16 residues. With V trimmed by 5 bases and J by 0 bases, 10 bases remained unmatched. CDR1 and CDR2 from the germline V gene are SGHRS and YFSETQ. The CDR3 coding sequence is TGCGCCAGCAGATCGGGACAGAGCCCAATGAACACTGAAGCTTTCTTT. This gives the protein CASRSGQSPMNTEAFF.

This clonotype has ten or more counts. The V and J genes are TRBV20-1 and TRBJ2-1; D is perhaps TRBD2 (7 bases). The CDR3 has 14 residues. V shed 0 bases and J shed 9 bases, with 15 bases lying between them. Germline CDR1 and CDR2: DFQATT and SNEGSKA (reference sequence). CDR3 residues: CSARERGGPGEQFF. CDR3 nucleotide sequence: TGCAGTGCTAGAGAGAGGGGGGGGCCTGGTGAGCAGTTCTTC.

This chain connects TRBV12-3 or TRBV12-4 to TRBJ2-3; D possibly corresponds to TRBD1 (6 bases). The CDR3 consists of 14 residues. The V gene lost 6 bases and the J gene lost 3 bases, with 13 bases spanning the gap. The CDR3 is CASSHYRETDTQYF. Written as DNA, the CDR3 is TGTGCCAGCAGCCATTACAGGGAAACAGATACGCAGTATTTT.

This clonotype was counted a few times. The chain combines TRBV4-3 with TRBJ1-3; D perhaps matches TRBD1 (5 bases). Trimming removed 2 bases at V and 1 base at J, with 15 bases between. The germline gives CDR1 LGHNA, CDR2 YSLEER. The CDR3 sequence is 17 residues long. The chain's CDR3 is CASSQKGDRPSGNTIYF. CDR3 nucleotides: TGCGCCAGCAGCCAAAAAGGGGACCGTCCGTCTGGAAACACCATATATTTT.

This clonotype was counted only a few times. CDR3 loop: CASSYSRTGGDDTQYF. The CDR3 DNA follows: TGTGCCAGCAGTTACTCCCGGACAGGGGGGGACGATACGCAGTATTTT. The V call is TRBV6-5, the J call TRBJ2-3; TRBD1 matches at 10 bases. The CDR3 sequence is 16 residues long. In germline, CDR1 is MNHEY, CDR2 SVGAGI. V shed 0 bases, J shed 6 bases, and the junction held 6 bases outside the gene matches.

The rearrangement uses TRBV28 and TRBJ1-6; TRBD1 is a possible D gene (5 bases). Trimming pared 5 bases from V and 5 bases from J, leaving 13 bases between. The CDR3 contains 15 residues. Germline CDR1 and CDR2: MDHEN and SYDVKM. This CDR3 is CASSDNRGHNSPLHF. Written as DNA, the CDR3 is TGTGCCAGCAGTGACAACCGGGGCCATAATTCACCCCTCCACTTT.

This clonotype has a handful of counts. The rearrangement links TRBV20-1 to TRBJ2-7; D may be TRBD1 or TRBD2 (5 bases each). With 0 bases removed from V and 5 bases from J, the gap between germline ends came to 23 bases. This CDR3 comprises 17 residues. The germline gives CDR1 DFQATT, CDR2 SNEGSKA (reference sequence). The CDR3 is CSARDPSSRGDLHEQYF. The CDR3 DNA follows: TGCAGTGCTAGAGATCCTTCGTCGAGGGGAGATCTCCACGAGCAGTACTTC.

The chain combines TRBV11-2 with TRBJ2-1; tentative D call: TRBD2 (6 bases). The CDR3 totals 17 residues. Germline values: CDR1 SGHAT, CDR2 FQNNGV. V lost 0 bases to trimming and J lost 0 bases, with 12 bases between them. CDR3 loop: CASSLEASASSYNEQFF. CDR3 DNA: TGTGCCAGCAGCTTAGAGGCTAGCGCGAGCTCCTACAATGAGCAGTTCTTC.

There are a few counts of this clonotype. The V gene is TRBV6-1, the J gene TRBJ1-2; TRBD1 aligns across 7 bases. The CDR3 spans 13 residues. Germline V gives CDR1 MNHNS, CDR2 SASEGT. With V trimmed by 6 bases and J by 7 bases, 8 bases remained unmatched. CDR3 in DNA: TGTGCCAGCAGCCGTGACAGGGTTGGTGGCTACACCTTC. It encodes CASSRDRVGGYTF.

This clonotype showed up many times. This rearrangement joins TRBV9 to TRBJ2-5; the D gene is possibly TRBD1 (7 bases). There are 14 residues in the CDR3. The germline V and J ends were trimmed by 3 bases and 5 bases, with 14 bases remaining between them. CDR1 is SGDLS, CDR2 YYNGEE, per germline. Written as DNA, the CDR3 is TGTGCCAGCAGCGCGACAGGGAGGAAGGAGACCCAGTACTTC. Protein product: CASSATGRKETQYF.

This clonotype was seen only a few times. This rearrangement joins TRBV2 to TRBJ1-5; D possibly corresponds to TRBD1 (5 bases). The germline CDR1 and CDR2 sequences are SNHLY and FYNNEI. This CDR3 comprises 12 residues. The ends were cut back, 7 bases at V and 7 bases at J, with 11 bases in the middle. CDR3 sequence reads: CASTDSDQPQHF. The CDR3 coding sequence is TGTGCCAGCACCGACAGCGACCAGCCCCAGCATTTT. The entire variable domain, with the rest obtained from reference TRBV2 and TRBJ1-5, is as follows: EPEVTQTPSHQVTQMGQEVILRCVPISNHLYFYWYRQILGQKVEFLVSFYNNEISEKSEIFDDQFSVERPDGSNFTLKIRSTKLEDSAMYFCASTDSDQPQHFGDGTRLSIL.

Ten or more counts support this clonotype. This chain joins TRBV5-1 and TRBJ2-1; tentative D call: TRBD2 (6 bases). The germline V gene has CDR1 SGHRS and CDR2 YFSETQ. This CDR3 has 15 residues. V dropped 0 bases and J dropped 1 base, with 8 bases sitting between them. The CDR3, as DNA: TGCGCCAGCAGCTTGGGTGCGGGGTCCTACAATGAGCAGTTCTTC. This sequence encodes CASSLGAGSYNEQFF.

Only a few counts were recorded for this clonotype. This chain connects TRBV20-1 to TRBJ2-3; a possible D gene is TRBD2 (5 bases). Trimming left V 3 bases short and J 2 bases short, with 12 bases between. CDR1 and CDR2 (germline): DFQATT, SNEGSKA (reference sequence). The length of the CDR3 is 14 residues. CDR3 sequence reads: CSASISVLTDTQYF. The CDR3 DNA sequence: TGCAGTGCTAGCATTAGCGTACTCACAGATACGCAGTATTTT.

This clonotype has more than one count but fewer than ten. The chain combines TRBV3-1 with TRBJ2-7; 8 nucleotides agree with TRBD1. With 4 bases clipped from V and 0 bases from J, the junction kept 8 bases outside the gene matches. This CDR3 is built from 16 residues. Germline CDR1 is LGHDT and CDR2 is YNNKEL (reference sequence). CDR3 in DNA: TGTGCCAGCAGCCGCGGCCGACAGGGGAGCTCCTACGAGCAGTACTTC. This translates into CASSRGRQGSSYEQYF.

The chain links TRBV7-9 to TRBJ1-1; 9 bases line up with TRBD1. From germline, CDR1 is SEHNR and CDR2 FQNEAQ (reference sequence). J was trimmed by 5 bases and V by 5 bases; bases with no gene match: 9. This CDR3 comprises 15 residues. Written as DNA, the CDR3 is TGTGCCAGCAGCCCCTCCGGGACAGGGAGGACTGAAGCTTTCTTT. Translation gives CASSPSGTGRTEAFF.

J is TRBJ1-2 and V is TRBV21-1; the DNA was not used to check the table's D call, TRBD1. TRBV21-1 is noted as a pseudogene. The CDR3 has 17 amino acids. CDR3 region: CASSKPHRQGQNYGYTF. The CDR3 DNA reads as TGTGCCAGCAGCAAGCCCCACCGGCAGGGGCAAAACTATGGCTACACCTTC.

In its sample, this clonotype was seen a few times. The chain recombines TRBV6-5 with TRBJ2-7; 9 bases are a match to TRBD1. There are 15 residues in the CDR3. V was clipped by 4 bases and J by 1 base; unmatched bases: 5. Germline V gene data show CDR1 as MNHEY and CDR2 as SVGAGI. The DNA for the CDR3 is TGTGCCAGCAGTTTAACAGGGGGCACGTCCTACGAGCAGTACTTC. Translating it yields CASSLTGGTSYEQYF.

The rearrangement links TRBV6-1 to TRBJ2-2; unclear D gene. The germline V and J ends were trimmed by 9 bases and 1 base, with 15 bases remaining between them. This CDR3 region has 15 residues. Germline V gene sequence: CDR1 MNHNS, CDR2 SASEGT. The CDR3 coding sequence is TGTGCCAGTTACAGTAGTACTGAGAACACCGGGGAGCTGTTTTTT. As protein: CASYSSTENTGELFF.

This chain uses TRBV25-1 with TRBJ1-3; TRBD1 matches at 7 bases. CDR1 and CDR2 (germline): MGHDK, SYGVNS. The V segment lost 4 bases and the J segment 2 bases; nucleotides outside the gene matches: 2. This CDR3 has 14 amino acids. This chain's CDR3 is CASSGDSTGNTIYF. DNA of the CDR3: TGTGCCAGCAGTGGGGACAGTACTGGAAACACCATATATTTT.

This clonotype was seen a handful of times. This chain links TRBV6-2 or TRBV6-3 with TRBJ2-1; TRBD2 agrees at 7 bases. The CDR3 spans 15 residues. J was trimmed by 5 bases and V by 5 bases; bases with no gene match: 9. Germline V gene sequence: CDR1 MNHEY, CDR2 SVGEGT. The CDR3 DNA reads as TGTGCCAGCAGTGCCTCGGGCGGGGGACACAATGAGCAGTTCTTC. Translated: CASSASGGGHNEQFF.

The sample holds a few counts of this clonotype. The chain joins TRBV5-8 to TRBJ1-2, with D possibly matching TRBD1 (5 bases). The CDR3 has 14 residues. Germline CDR1 and CDR2: SGHTS and YDEGEE. V gave up 0 bases and J gave up 4 bases, with 10 bases separating them. The CDR3, as DNA: TGTGCCAGCAGCTTGGTGGGGCCGGGCTATGGCTACACCTTC. This sequence encodes CASSLVGPGYGYTF.

This sequence joins TRBV28 and TRBJ2-5, with 8 bases aligning to TRBD2. The CDR3 is 14 amino acids. In germline, CDR1 is MDHEN, CDR2 SYDVKM. The J segment lost 7 bases and the V segment lost 5 bases, leaving 9 bases of the junction unmatched. The CDR3 region has the DNA TGTGCCAGCAGTGGGGCCCCGGGAGGGTGGACCCAGTACTTC. Protein product: CASSGAPGGWTQYF.

The gene calls are TRBV20-1 and TRBJ1-1, with D unclear. The germline V gene has CDR1 DFQATT and CDR2 SNEGSKA (reference sequence). The ends were cut back, 0 bases at V and 4 bases at J, with 18 bases in the middle. The CDR3 is made up of 16 amino acids. Here the CDR3 DNA reads TGCAGTGCTAGAGACCGAAGGCGGTCCGGATTCACTGAAGCTTTCTTT. Encoded protein: CSARDRRRSGFTEAFF.

This clonotype showed up many times. The rearrangement joins TRBV12-3 or TRBV12-4 to TRBJ2-3; the match to TRBD2 covers 10 bases. The V and J ends lost 3 bases and 3 bases, in that order; junction bases with no gene match: 0. The CDR3 is 14 residues long. This CDR3 is CASSFSGRTDTQYF. CDR3 DNA sequence: TGTGCCAGCAGTTTTAGCGGGAGGACAGATACGCAGTATTTT.

This clonotype turned up a few times. The V call is TRBV15, the J call TRBJ2-3; D is uncertain. V was clipped by 9 bases and J by 6 bases, with 7 bases between them. Germline V gene data show CDR1 as LNHNV and CDR2 as YYDKDF (reference sequence). This CDR3 is built from 10 residues. The chain's CDR3 is CATGFDTQYF. The CDR3 nucleotides are TGTGCCACAGGCTTTGATACGCAGTATTTT.

This chain connects TRBV6-5 to TRBJ2-7; 12 bases line up with TRBD2. The J segment lost 3 bases and the V segment lost 0 bases, leaving 3 bases of the junction unmatched. This CDR3 contains 16 residues. Germline CDR1 is MNHEY and CDR2 is SVGAGI. The CDR3 nucleotides read TGTGCCAGCAGTTACTCTCCTAGCGGGGGGGTCTACGAGCAGTACTTC. Its protein is CASSYSPSGGVYEQYF.

Of note for this clonotype: The junction departs from the called germline gene at one end, perhaps through a read error. The gene calls are TRBV20-1 and TRBJ2-3; possibly TRBD1 or TRBD2 for D (5 bases each). CDR1 is DFQATT and CDR2 is SNEGSKA in the germline V gene (reference sequence). This CDR3 contains 17 residues. The CDR3 spells CCARDPMGVWTSDTQYF. DNA for the CDR3: TGCTGTGCTAGAGATCCCATGGGGGTTTGGACCTCAGATACGCAGTATTTT.

This clonotype has ten or more counts. The chain links TRBV29-1 to TRBJ2-1, with TRBD2 matching 8 bases. Germline lookup yields CDR1 SQVTM and CDR2 ANQGSEA. After removal of 5 bases from V and 6 bases from J, the junction contained 3 bases not matched to a gene. The CDR3 contains 12 residues. The CDR3 here is CSVLGRVNEQFF. CDR3 DNA: TGCAGCGTTCTCGGGAGGGTCAATGAGCAGTTCTTC.